The next 25 T cell receptor beta chains were all read from a single sample in a study of cytomegalovirus exposure and HLA in healthy donors. Primers for the PCR totalled 60 Vbeta and 13 Jbeta. Assay used: immunoSEQ multiplex PCR; TCRdb lists only in-frame clones, some missing. Of 190,000 or so clones in the sample, 82% were seen once. The sample consisted of PBMCs. These receptors were obtained from a boy aged 2-15 years in good health and CMV-seronegative.

The chain combines TRBV5-1 with TRBJ2-1; TRBD2 is a possible D gene (7 bases). V was clipped by 0 bases and J by 6 bases, with 16 bases between them. This CDR3 contains 16 residues. From germline, CDR1 is SGHRS and CDR2 YFSETQ. The CDR3 DNA follows: TGCGCCAGCAGCTTGGCAGTGGGGGGGCCAGGCAATGAGCAGTTCTTC. Its translation: CASSLAVGGPGNEQFF.

This rearrangement joins TRBV6-5 to TRBJ2-1; D not certain. Germline CDR1 and CDR2: MNHEY and SVGAGI. Trimming stripped 5 bases from V and 4 bases from J, with 6 bases between. The CDR3 has 12 residues. CDR3 protein: CASSPGYNEQFF. The CDR3 DNA reads as TGTGCCAGCAGTCCCGGTTACAATGAGCAGTTCTTC.

The chain carries TRBV6-4 and TRBJ2-5; TRBD1 matches at 10 bases. From germline, CDR1 is MRHNA and CDR2 SNTAGT. This CDR3 has 16 amino acids. Trimming cost V 4 bases and J 5 bases; bases outside gene matches: 10. Written as DNA, the CDR3 is TGTGCCAGCAGTGCGCGGCTTTGGGACAGGGGCGAGACCCAGTACTTC. It encodes CASSARLWDRGETQYF.

V gene TRBV30 combines with J gene TRBJ2-1; D possibly corresponds to TRBD1 (6 bases). Germline CDR1 is GTSNPN and CDR2 is SVGIG (reference sequence). V gave up 8 bases and J gave up 5 bases, with 13 bases separating them. This CDR3 contains 12 residues. The CDR3 sequence: CAAYGGHNEQFF. CDR3 coding DNA: TGTGCCGCCTATGGGGGCCACAATGAGCAGTTCTTC. Variable domain in full (rest from reference TRBV30 and TRBJ2-1): SQTIHQWPATLVQPVGSPLSLECTVEGTSNPNLYWYRQAAGRGLQLLFYSVGIGQISSEVPQNLSASRPQDRQFILSSKKLLLSDSGFYLCAAYGGHNEQFFGPGTRLTVL.

The chain is built from TRBV5-4 and TRBJ2-1; 9 bases agree with TRBD2. After removal of 5 bases from V and 4 bases from J, the junction contained 10 bases not matched to a gene. Per the germline V gene, CDR1 is SGHNT and CDR2 is YYREEE (reference sequence). This CDR3 has 16 residues. CDR3 in amino acids: CASSSKLAGAYNEQFF. In DNA, the CDR3 is TGTGCCAGCAGTTCCAAACTAGCGGGTGCGTACAATGAGCAGTTCTTC.

The rearrangement joins TRBV7-2 to TRBJ2-7; D is unclear. Per the germline V gene, CDR1 is SGHTA and CDR2 is FQGNSA. V gave up 3 bases and J gave up 0 bases, with 6 bases separating them. The CDR3 spans 13 residues. The CDR3 sequence is CASSFESSYEQYF. Written as DNA, the CDR3 is TGTGCCAGCAGCTTTGAGAGCTCCTACGAGCAGTACTTC.

V usage is TRBV19 and J usage is TRBJ1-5; D gene ambiguous. Deletions cut 2 bases from V and 3 bases from J, with 14 bases between. Germline CDR1 reads LNHDA; CDR2 reads SQIVND (reference sequence). CDR3 length equals 16 residues. The CDR3 loop is CASSIFGKGNNQPQHF. Written as DNA, the CDR3 is TGTGCCAGTAGTATATTCGGGAAAGGAAACAATCAGCCCCAGCATTTT. The complete variable domain, with remaining parts taken from reference TRBV19 and TRBJ1-5, reads DGGITQSPKYLFRKEGQNVTLSCEQNLNHDAMYWYRQDPGQGLRLIYYSQIVNDFQKGDIAEGYSVSREKKESFPLTVTSAQKNPTAFYLCASSIFGKGNNQPQHFGDGTRLSIL.

This chain connects TRBV2 to TRBJ1-2; perhaps TRBD1 as D (6 bases). The CDR3 loop spans 13 amino acids. The germline gives CDR1 SNHLY, CDR2 FYNNEI. Deletions cut 5 bases from V and 4 bases from J, with 11 bases between. CDR3 amino acids: CASSPDSPYGYTF. In nucleotides, the CDR3 is TGTGCCAGCAGTCCGGACAGTCCCTATGGCTACACCTTC.

The chain employs TRBV7-8 and TRBJ2-3; 7 nucleotides align to TRBD2. CDR3 size: 16 residues. The J segment lost 5 bases and the V segment lost 0 bases, leaving 8 bases of the junction unmatched. Germline V gene lookup returns CDR1 SGHVS and CDR2 FQNEAQ. Here the CDR3 DNA reads TGTGCCAGCAGCTTAGCAATGGGCCTAGCGGAAGATACGCAGTATTTT. The encoded protein is CASSLAMGLAEDTQYF. The variable domain in full, with the rest retrieved from reference TRBV7-8 and TRBJ2-3, is GAGVSQSPRYKVAKRGQDVALRCDPISGHVSLFWYQQALGQGPEFLTYFQNEAQLDKSGLPSDRFFAERPEGSVSTLKIQRTQQEDSAVYLCASSLAMGLAEDTQYFGPGTRLTVL.

The gene calls are TRBV4-3 and TRBJ2-5, with 8 bases identical to TRBD2. The CDR3 is made up of 13 amino acids. The germline V gene has CDR1 LGHNA and CDR2 YSLEER. After removal of 4 bases from V and 2 bases from J, the junction contained 0 bases not matched to a gene. The CDR3 loop reads CASSRGGQETQYF. CDR3 nucleotides: TGCGCCAGCAGCCGCGGGGGGCAAGAGACCCAGTACTTC.

The V call is TRBV6-5, the J call TRBJ1-2, with 7 bases that match TRBD1. This CDR3 is built from 11 residues. V gave up 10 bases and J gave up 4 bases; unmatched junction bases: 3. CDR1 is MNHEY, CDR2 SVGAGI, per germline. The CDR3 coding sequence is TGTGCCACTGGACAGGCCTATGGCTACACCTTC. It encodes CATGQAYGYTF.

This clone was counted once. This chain uses TRBV7-2 with TRBJ2-5; D remains ambiguous. Germline lookup yields CDR1 SGHTA and CDR2 FQGNSA. The CDR3 is made up of 11 amino acids. V was cut by 5 bases and J by 4 bases, with 5 bases left in between. In DNA, the CDR3 is TGTGCCAGCAGCCCGGGAGAGACCCAGTACTTC. Translation gives CASSPGETQYF.

The V gene is TRBV19, the J gene TRBJ2-1; 7 bases agree with TRBD1. The germline V gene encodes CDR1 LNHDA and CDR2 SQIVND (reference sequence). The trim removed 3 bases at V and 3 bases at J, leaving 2 bases unmatched. The CDR3 runs 14 residues. The DNA for the CDR3 is TGTGCCAGTAGTATGAGACAGGGCTACAATGAGCAGTTCTTC. This sequence encodes CASSMRQGYNEQFF.

V is TRBV7-2 and J is TRBJ2-1, with D possibly matching TRBD2 (7 bases). V lost 0 bases to trimming and J lost 4 bases, with 19 bases between them. The CDR3 is made up of 18 amino acids. In germline, CDR1 is SGHTA, CDR2 FQGNSA. The CDR3 DNA sequence: TGTGCCAGCAGCTTAGCGCGGGGGAGGACAGTGTTTTACAATGAGCAGTTCTTC. This sequence encodes CASSLARGRTVFYNEQFF.

The chain carries TRBV7-2 and TRBJ1-3; 7 nucleotides line up with TRBD1. This CDR3 is 15 amino acids long. The trim removed 5 bases at V and 3 bases at J, leaving 7 bases unmatched. Germline CDR1 is SGHTA and CDR2 is FQGNSA. CDR3 in amino acids: CASSRDREHGNTIYF. CDR3 DNA: TGTGCCAGCAGCCGCGACAGGGAGCATGGAAACACCATATATTTT.

J is TRBJ2-5 and V is TRBV27, with D perhaps matching TRBD1 (6 bases). The V gene lost 5 bases and the J gene lost 5 bases, with 6 bases spanning the gap. Germline V lookup: CDR1 MNHEY, CDR2 SMNVEV (reference sequence). This CDR3 region has 11 residues. CDR3 sequence: CASSGGETQYF. CDR3 DNA sequence: TGTGCCAGCAGTGGGGGCGAGACCCAGTACTTC.

The chain couples TRBV7-8 to TRBJ2-1; TRBD2 matches at 11 bases. This CDR3 has 15 amino acids. Germline trimming cut 5 bases from V and 7 bases from J; bases unmatched to any gene: 7. The germline V gene has CDR1 SGHVS and CDR2 FQNEAQ. CDR3 residues: CASSLLAGAANEQFF. The CDR3 DNA is TGTGCCAGCAGCCTACTAGCGGGGGCCGCGAATGAGCAGTTCTTC.

CDR3 sequence: CASSPGPYEQYF. Here the CDR3 DNA reads TGTGCCAGCAGTCCTGGGCCCTACGAGCAGTACTTC. This rearrangement joins TRBV25-1 to TRBJ2-7; D is ambiguous. V lost 5 bases and J lost 2, with 7 bases in between. The CDR3 covers 12 residues. Germline V gene data show CDR1 as MGHDK and CDR2 as SYGVNS.

The chain links TRBV11-1 to TRBJ2-7; 7 bases match TRBD2. The CDR3 length is 15 residues. Trimming cost V 5 bases and J 0 bases; bases outside gene matches: 7. Germline CDR1 SGHAT, CDR2 FQDESV (reference sequence). CDR3 protein: CASSNAGDPSYEQYF. CDR3 DNA sequence: TGTGCCAGCAGCAACGCGGGGGATCCCTCCTACGAGCAGTACTTC.

The V and J genes are TRBV5-1 and TRBJ2-5; D is uncertain. In germline, CDR1 is SGHRS, CDR2 YFSETQ. V lost 4 bases to trimming and J lost 5 bases, with 18 bases between them. The CDR3 length is 15 residues. The CDR3: CASSKSFPAGETQYF. Written as DNA, the CDR3 is TGCGCCAGCAGCAAAAGCTTCCCAGCCGGGGAGACCCAGTACTTC.

This chain joins TRBV5-6 and TRBJ1-3; no clear D gene. Trimming took off 1 base at V and 10 bases at J, with 30 bases between the two ends. CDR1 is SGHDT, CDR2 YYEEEE, per germline. The CDR3 consists of 19 residues. This chain's CDR3 is CASSLFTFRRGNRTRTIYF. CDR3 bases: TGTGCCAGCAGCTTGTTTACGTTCCGAAGAGGCAACCGAACCCGGACCATATATTTT.

This clone was seen more than once but under ten times. The rearrangement uses TRBV5-4 and TRBJ2-7; TRBD1 agrees at 11 bases. This CDR3 contains 14 residues. CDR1 is SGHNT, CDR2 YYREEE, per germline (reference sequence). Trimming cost V 4 bases and J 6 bases; bases outside gene matches: 6. The CDR3 is CASSHRDRGGEQYF. As DNA, the CDR3 is TGTGCCAGCAGCCACCGGGACAGGGGGGGCGAGCAGTACTTC.

This sequence joins TRBV4-3 and TRBJ2-5; D uncertain. Per germline, CDR1 LGHNA and CDR2 YSLEER. The V end was cut by 0 bases, the J end by 2 bases, with 10 bases between. CDR3 size: 15 residues. The chain's CDR3 is CASSQELRQQETQYF. The CDR3 DNA reads TGCGCCAGCAGCCAAGAGCTTAGACAACAAGAGACCCAGTACTTC.

This clone was observed once. CDR3 sequence reads: CASSRAKTSGGAWGNEQFF. In nucleotides, the CDR3 is TGCGCCAGCAGCCGAGCAAAGACTAGCGGGGGGGCCTGGGGCAATGAGCAGTTCTTC. V usage is TRBV4-1 and J usage is TRBJ2-1; 14 nucleotides agree with TRBD2. This CDR3 has 19 residues. V shed 4 bases and J 6 bases; nucleotides not matched to a gene: 14. Germline V gene data show CDR1 as MGHRA and CDR2 as YSYEKL.

This clone appeared once. The V call is TRBV7-2, the J call TRBJ2-2, with D maybe TRBD2 (5 bases). V lost 1 base to trimming and J lost 8 bases, with 11 bases between them. Germline CDR1 reads SGHTA; CDR2 reads FQGNSA. This CDR3 has 14 amino acids. The CDR3 loop is CASSLVTGSGELFF. In nucleotides, the CDR3 is TGTGCCAGCAGCTTAGTTACGGGGTCTGGGGAGCTGTTTTTT.